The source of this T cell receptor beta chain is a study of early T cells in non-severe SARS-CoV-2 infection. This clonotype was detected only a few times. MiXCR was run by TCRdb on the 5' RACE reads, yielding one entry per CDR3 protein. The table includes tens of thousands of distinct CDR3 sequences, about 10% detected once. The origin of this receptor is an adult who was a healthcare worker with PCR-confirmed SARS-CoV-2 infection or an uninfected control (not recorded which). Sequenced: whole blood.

DNA of the CDR3: TGCGCCAGCAGCTCTTCCAGGGATGACATTCAGTACTTC. Translating it yields CASSSSRDDIQYF. V usage is TRBV5-1 and J usage is TRBJ2-4, with D maybe TRBD1 (5 bases). Germline values: CDR1 SGHRS, CDR2 YFSETQ. Trimming stripped 3 bases from V and 8 bases from J, with 12 bases between. This CDR3 is built from 13 residues.